This passage covers 20 T cell receptor beta chains from one sample sequenced in a study of shared clonotypes between healthy human individuals. Data came from immunoSEQ multiplex PCR; TCRdb stores just in-frame clones and leaves some out. This table holds under 200,000 clones, 80% to 95% found once. Sequenced: naive CD4+ T cells sorted from blood. The subset here: CD45RA+ positively selected. These receptors came from a woman between 25 and 40 years old in good health.

V usage is TRBV20-1 and J usage is TRBJ2-7; no clear D. The V gene lost 6 bases and the J gene lost 3 bases, with 9 bases spanning the gap. This CDR3 is built from 11 residues. Germline CDR1 is DFQATT and CDR2 is SNEGSKA (reference sequence). The chain's CDR3 is CSAKTRYEQYF. DNA of the CDR3: TGCAGTGCAAAAACGCGCTACGAGCAGTACTTC.

The V gene is TRBV4-1, the J gene TRBJ2-5; D not resolved. TRBJ2-7 explains the end of the DNA better; the J call may be wrong. This CDR3 has 13 amino acids. Germline V gene data show CDR1 as MGHRA and CDR2 as YSYEKL. The DNA for the CDR3 is TGCGCCAGCAGCCAAAAATGGGGTCACGAGCAGTACTTC. Translating it yields CASSQKWGHEQYF.

The count of this clone is one. The CDR3 DNA is TGTGCCAGCAGTTTAGTTAACATTGCTGAAGCTTTCTTT. This sequence encodes CASSLVNIAEAFF. The V gene is TRBV28, the J gene TRBJ1-1; D ambiguous. Germline V gene sequence: CDR1 MDHEN, CDR2 SYDVKM. V was pared by 2 bases and J by 6 bases, with 10 bases between. The CDR3 length is 13 residues.

This clone was seen only a few times. The chain carries TRBV27 and TRBJ2-7; possibly TRBD2 for D (6 bases). The CDR3 covers 12 residues. V was shortened by 8 bases and J by 2 bases, with 10 bases between the two germline ends. CDR1 and CDR2 (germline): MNHEY, SMNVEV (reference sequence). CDR3 in DNA: TGTGCCAGCTGGGACTCCACCTACGAGCAGTACTTC. It is translated as CASWDSTYEQYF.

The chain employs TRBV19 and TRBJ1-4; D perhaps matches TRBD1 (6 bases). The CDR3 has 14 amino acids. The germline CDR1 and CDR2 sequences are LNHDA and SQIVND (reference sequence). Deletions cut 4 bases from V and 7 bases from J, with 13 bases between. This CDR3 reads CASSTPGAGEKLFF. CDR3 in DNA: TGTGCCAGTAGTACCCCAGGGGCAGGTGAAAAACTGTTTTTT.

This clone came up once. As DNA, the CDR3 is TGCGCCAGCAGCCAACAGGGTAGGAGGACTAATGAAAAACTGTTTTTT. It specifies CASSQQGRRTNEKLFF. The V and J genes are TRBV4-1 and TRBJ1-4; weak D call: TRBD1 (5 bases). The CDR3 has 16 amino acids. Germline CDR1 MGHRA, CDR2 YSYEKL. Deletions cut 2 bases from V and 2 bases from J, with 12 bases between.

V is TRBV23-1 and J is TRBJ1-1; tentative D call: TRBD1 (6 bases). TRBV23-1 is recorded as an ORF, its role being uncertain. The V end lost 4 bases, the J end lost 3 bases, and 12 bases lay between the germline ends. The CDR3 is 14 amino acids. The CDR3 coding sequence is TGCGCCAGCAGTCGCCTCAGGGGTGACACTGAAGCTTTCTTT. Protein product: CASSRLRGDTEAFF.

The chain couples TRBV14 to TRBJ2-2; TRBD1 is a possible D gene (7 bases). Trimming left V 8 bases short and J 3 bases short, with 19 bases between. There are 16 residues in the CDR3. The germline V gene encodes CDR1 SGHDN and CDR2 FVKESK. CDR3 bases: TGTGCCAGCGGTACGGCGGCAGGGGGGTACACCGGGGAGCTGTTTTTT. Translation gives CASGTAAGGYTGELFF.

This chain links TRBV6-5 with TRBJ1-1, with D tentatively TRBD1 (5 bases). Trimming left V 4 bases short and J 4 bases short, with 13 bases between. The CDR3 has 14 amino acids. Germline V gene data show CDR1 as MNHEY and CDR2 as SVGAGI. The CDR3 DNA reads TGTGCCAGCAGTTCCTCCGGGACGCTCACTGAAGCTTTCTTT. It yields the protein CASSSSGTLTEAFF.

There are a few counts of this clone. V usage is TRBV15 and J usage is TRBJ1-2; D unresolved. The CDR3 is made up of 12 amino acids. The V gene lost 0 bases and the J gene lost 13 bases, with 12 bases spanning the gap. Germline V lookup: CDR1 LNHNV, CDR2 YYDKDF (reference sequence). CDR3: CATSRDRWYATF. CDR3 sequence (DNA): TGTGCCACCAGCAGAGATCGGTGGTATGCCACCTTC.

This chain joins TRBV2 and TRBJ1-5; no reliable D call. V lost 1 base and J lost 2, with 12 bases in between. Germline lookup yields CDR1 SNHLY and CDR2 FYNNEI. The CDR3 runs 16 residues. CDR3 coding DNA: TGTGCCAGCAGTGAAGTGTCGGGGTATGGCAATCAGCCCCAGCATTTT. This encodes CASSEVSGYGNQPQHF.

The chain carries TRBV10-2 and TRBJ1-1; a weak D match, TRBD1 (5 bases). The germline CDR1 and CDR2 sequences are WSHSY and SAAADI. V was shortened by 7 bases and J by 4 bases, with 22 bases between the two germline ends. The CDR3 length is 16 residues. CDR3 amino acids: CASKTTLDSLPTEAFF. In DNA, the CDR3 is TGCGCCAGCAAAACAACACTCGACAGTTTACCCACTGAAGCTTTCTTT.

The chain links TRBV5-1 to TRBJ2-7; tentative D call: TRBD2 (5 bases). V lost 4 bases and J 0 bases, leaving 14 bases between the germline ends. The CDR3 is made up of 15 amino acids. CDR1 and CDR2 from the germline V gene are SGHRS and YFSETQ. The CDR3 loop reads CASSPGAGFSYEQYF. CDR3 nucleotide sequence: TGCGCCAGCAGCCCGGGCGCGGGCTTCTCCTACGAGCAGTACTTC.

This chain links TRBV30 with TRBJ2-2; the D gene could be TRBD1 or TRBD2 (5 bases each). Deletions cut 4 bases from V and 0 bases from J, with 12 bases between. This CDR3 has 15 residues. Germline CDR1 reads GTSNPN; CDR2 reads SVGIG (reference sequence). CDR3 in amino acids: CAWNRGPANTGELFF. DNA of the CDR3: TGTGCCTGGAATCGGGGACCCGCGAACACCGGGGAGCTGTTTTTT.

The J gene is TRBJ2-6, the V gene TRBV5-4, with TRBD1 matching 9 bases. The CDR3 is made up of 18 amino acids. Losses at the gene ends were 4 bases for V and 0 bases for J; bases not matched to a gene: 8. CDR1 SGHNT and CDR2 YYREEE come from the germline V gene (reference sequence). CDR3 protein: CASSRPGTGFSGANVLTF. DNA of the CDR3: TGTGCCAGCAGCCGTCCCGGGACAGGGTTCTCTGGGGCCAACGTCCTGACTTTC.

Comments on this clone: In the same sample, other DNA sequences code for this CDR3. This rearrangement joins TRBV18 to TRBJ2-1; D ambiguous. Trimming removed 4 bases from V and 4 bases from J, with 2 bases in between. Germline V gives CDR1 KGHSH, CDR2 LQKENI. The CDR3 is made up of 11 amino acids. CDR3 protein: CASSLYNEQFF. CDR3 sequence (DNA): TGTGCCAGCTCACTATACAATGAGCAGTTCTTC.

The chain couples TRBV6-1 to TRBJ2-7, with TRBD2 identical over 8 bases. Germline-derived CDR1 and CDR2 are MNHNS and SASEGT. The CDR3 contains 16 residues. J was trimmed by 7 bases and V by 1 base; bases with no gene match: 12. This CDR3 reads CASSEGASGLWREQYF. The CDR3 coding sequence is TGTGCCAGCAGTGAAGGGGCTAGCGGGCTCTGGAGGGAGCAGTACTTC.

The chain uses TRBV25-1 and TRBJ1-2; possible D gene TRBD1, 6 bases. There are 13 residues in the CDR3. V lost 6 bases and J 4 bases, leaving 12 bases between the germline ends. Germline CDR1 is MGHDK and CDR2 is SYGVNS. DNA for the CDR3: TGTGCCAGCAGCGCCGGGGGCGGCTATGGCTACACCTTC. Residues: CASSAGGGYGYTF.

V usage is TRBV6-1 and J usage is TRBJ2-4; D is unclear. V dropped 6 bases and J dropped 0 bases, with 9 bases sitting between them. CDR1 and CDR2 from the germline V gene are MNHNS and SASEGT. The CDR3 runs 14 residues. CDR3 residues: CASSLQLAKNIQYF. CDR3 nucleotides: TGTGCCAGCAGCCTACAGCTAGCCAAAAACATTCAGTACTTC.

This chain links TRBV28 with TRBJ1-1; D uncertain. The V gene's germline CDR1 is MDHEN and CDR2 SYDVKM. This CDR3 has 12 amino acids. V was pared by 7 bases and J by 7 bases, with 13 bases between. The DNA for the CDR3 is TGTGCCAGCAAACCCACACGCCATGAAGCTTTCTTT. It translates to CASKPTRHEAFF. The complete variable domain, with remaining parts taken from reference TRBV28 and TRBJ1-1, reads DVKVTQSSRYLVKRTGEKVFLECVQDMDHENMFWYRQDPGLGLRLIYFSYDVKMKEKGDIPEGYSVSREKKERFSLILESASTNQTSMYLCASKPTRHEAFFGQGTRLTVV.